Sequencing of this TCR beta chain was carried out in a study of blood T cell repertoires in COVID-19. Study at large: Acute and convalescent COVID-19 specimens originated in the United States, Italy and Spain. Sources were T cells, B-cell-depleted T cells, or PBMCs; the material itself was cDNA or gDNA.

Under the authors' procedure: Amplification of reference gene primers was used by the study to estimate nucleated cell counts. Sequencing was performed with immunoSEQ multiplex PCR; in TCRdb, only in-frame clones are kept and a portion is missing. V, J and clone size are taken as reported in that table, and D and trimming were inferred from the DNA itself. This sample has 65,000 to 85,000 clones, with under 90% found just once. The CDR3 runs to 13 residues. The germline V gene has CDR1 LGHNT and CDR2 FRNRAP. V gave up 3 bases and J gave up 0 bases, with 4 bases separating them. The sample was peripheral blood. The J gene is TRBJ2-3, the V gene TRBV12-5; no clear D gene. The clonotype was recovered from a human donor in a cohort sampled during active COVID-19. CDR3 amino acids: CASGFGSTDTQYF. CDR3 bases: TGTGCTAGTGGTTTCGGGAGCACAGATACGCAGTATTTT.